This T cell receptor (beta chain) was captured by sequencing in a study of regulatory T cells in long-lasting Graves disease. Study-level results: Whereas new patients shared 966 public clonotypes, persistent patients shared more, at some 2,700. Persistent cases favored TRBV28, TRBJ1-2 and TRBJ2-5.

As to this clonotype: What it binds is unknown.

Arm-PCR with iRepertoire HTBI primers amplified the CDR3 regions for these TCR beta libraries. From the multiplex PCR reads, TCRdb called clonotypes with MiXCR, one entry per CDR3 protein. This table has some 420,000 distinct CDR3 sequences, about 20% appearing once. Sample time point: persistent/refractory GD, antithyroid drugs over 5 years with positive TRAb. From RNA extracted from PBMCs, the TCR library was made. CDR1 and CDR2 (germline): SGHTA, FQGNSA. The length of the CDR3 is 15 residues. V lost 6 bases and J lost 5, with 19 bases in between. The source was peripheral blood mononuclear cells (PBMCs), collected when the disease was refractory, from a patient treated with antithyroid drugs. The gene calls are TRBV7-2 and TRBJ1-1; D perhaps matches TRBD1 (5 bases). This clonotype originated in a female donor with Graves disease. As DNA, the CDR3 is TGTGCCAGCAGACCTCGAGAGGCGGGGGGAACTGAAGCTTTCTTT. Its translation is CASRPREAGGTEAFF.